Shown below are 27 T cell receptor beta chains from a single sample sequenced in a study of blood T cell repertoires in COVID-19 (dated by TCRdb to the early 2020s). Receptor libraries were prepared by the immunoSEQ multiplex PCR assay. TCRdb took this table from immuneACCESS and kept in-frame rearrangements with V and J called. Such tables lack part of the clones; where checked against another copy, unresolved V genes explain under half of the gap, and the rest is unexplained. For this sample there are about 45,000 clones; roughly 92% appear just once. The ten biggest clones cover 0.3% to 0.4% of the sample. The specimen sequenced was peripheral blood. Receptor source: a man aged 45-65 years with COVID-19, enrolled during active disease.

This chain links TRBV4-2 with TRBJ2-7; 9 nucleotides agree with TRBD1. CDR3 size: 18 residues. Germline V CDR1 and CDR2: LGHNA, YNFKEQ. V trimming: 1 base; J trimming: 1 base; junction bases outside the gene matches: 11. The CDR3 DNA sequence: TGTGCCAGCAGCCAAGCCTTCATTCCGGGACAGGGTTCCTACGAGCAGTACTTC. Translating it yields CASSQAFIPGQGSYEQYF.

This clone was seen just once. This sequence joins TRBV19 and TRBJ2-4, with 14 nucleotides matching TRBD2. The germline V gene has CDR1 LNHDA and CDR2 SQIVND (reference sequence). The junction had 2 bases not matched to a gene; V was cut back by 3 bases and J by 1 base. The CDR3 runs 17 residues. The CDR3 DNA reads TGTGCCAGTAGTATGACTAGCGGGAGGGGGGCCAAAAACATTCAGTACTTC. Encoded protein: CASSMTSGRGAKNIQYF.

The CDR3 spells CSVESGTGAGNTIYF. CDR3 DNA sequence: TGCAGCGTTGAAAGTGGGACAGGGGCTGGAAACACCATATATTTT. V is TRBV29-1 and J is TRBJ1-3, with 10 nucleotides matching TRBD1. Germline V gene data show CDR1 as SQVTM and CDR2 as ANQGSEA. The ends lost 2 bases at V and 2 bases at J; junction bases unmatched: 3. The CDR3 spans 15 residues. The full variable domain, completed using reference TRBV29-1 and TRBJ1-3, is SAVISQKPSRDICQRGTSLTIQCQVDSQVTMMFWYRQQPGQSLTLIATANQGSEATYESGFVIDKFPISRPNLTFSTLTVSNMSPEDSSIYLCSVESGTGAGNTIYFGEGSWLTVV.

This chain joins TRBV2 and TRBJ2-7; weak D call: TRBD1 (5 bases). The CDR3 totals 12 residues. The V gene lost 5 bases and the J gene lost 5 bases, with 10 bases spanning the gap. Germline lookup yields CDR1 SNHLY and CDR2 FYNNEI. The CDR3 DNA follows: TGTGCCAGCAGTCCCACAGGTAACGAGCAGTACTTC. Its translation: CASSPTGNEQYF.

This CDR3 reads CASSVEFRGSSYNEQFF. The CDR3 region has the DNA TGTGCCAGCAGCGTAGAATTTCGGGGGAGCTCCTACAATGAGCAGTTCTTC. V and J are TRBV9 and TRBJ2-1; tentative D call: TRBD2 (6 bases). CDR3 size: 17 residues. V lost 0 bases, J lost 0 bases, and 13 bases lay in between. Germline CDR1 SGDLS, CDR2 YYNGEE.

The chain has TRBV19 and TRBJ2-5, with D perhaps matching TRBD2 (5 bases). The CDR3 length is 15 residues. CDR1 is LNHDA and CDR2 is SQIVND in the germline V gene (reference sequence). Trimming removed 7 bases at V and 5 bases at J, with 20 bases between. CDR3 in amino acids: CASTRTPQRAETQYF. In DNA, the CDR3 is TGTGCCAGTACTCGGACTCCCCAACGGGCGGAGACCCAGTACTTC. The full variable domain, completed using reference TRBV19 and TRBJ2-5, is DGGITQSPKYLFRKEGQNVTLSCEQNLNHDAMYWYRQDPGQGLRLIYYSQIVNDFQKGDIAEGYSVSREKKESFPLTVTSAQKNPTAFYLCASTRTPQRAETQYFGPGTRLLVL.

V and J are TRBV24-1 and TRBJ2-2, with TRBD1 matching 11 bases. Germline V gene sequence: CDR1 KGHDR, CDR2 SFDVKD. V dropped 3 bases and J dropped 3; count of bases not matched to a gene: 8. There are 18 residues in the CDR3. This chain's CDR3 is CATSDRSRDRGDTGELFF. CDR3 bases: TGTGCCACCAGTGATCGAAGCCGGGACAGGGGGGACACCGGGGAGCTGTTTTTT.

The rearrangement uses TRBV28 and TRBJ2-7; 7 bases map to TRBD1. There are 18 residues in the CDR3. V trimming: 6 bases; J trimming: 0 bases; junction bases outside the gene matches: 17. Germline V gene sequence: CDR1 MDHEN, CDR2 SYDVKM. CDR3 protein: CASRSRDSARGYSYEQYF. The CDR3 nucleotides are TGTGCCAGCAGATCCCGGGACAGCGCTAGGGGGTACTCCTACGAGCAGTACTTC.

This chain uses TRBV5-1 with TRBJ1-2; TRBD1 agrees at 8 bases. Germline loops: CDR1 SGHRS, CDR2 YFSETQ. The CDR3 sequence is 14 residues long. The J segment lost 5 bases and the V segment lost 4 bases, leaving 7 bases of the junction unmatched. The CDR3: CASSRDRGPYGYTF. The CDR3 DNA is TGCGCCAGCAGCCGAGACAGGGGCCCATATGGCTACACCTTC.

The chain employs TRBV27 and TRBJ1-4; TRBD1 agrees at 7 bases. CDR1 is MNHEY and CDR2 is SMNVEV in the germline V gene (reference sequence). The CDR3 contains 14 residues. Trimming removed 7 bases from V and 3 bases from J; junction bases left unmatched: 5. CDR3 DNA: TGTGCCAGCAACCGACAGGGACCTAATGAAAAACTGTTTTTT. Translation: CASNRQGPNEKLFF.

V and J are TRBV24-1 and TRBJ1-1; 10 bases map to TRBD1. Germline CDR1 and CDR2: KGHDR and SFDVKD. With V trimmed by 4 bases and J by 4 bases, 5 bases remained unmatched. There are 15 residues in the CDR3. The CDR3 loop reads CATSDVTGGLTEAFF. In DNA form, the CDR3 reads TGTGCCACCAGTGACGTGACAGGGGGCCTCACTGAAGCTTTCTTT.

The gene calls are TRBV5-6 and TRBJ1-1; no clear D. The V gene's germline CDR1 is SGHDT and CDR2 YYEEEE. Trimming removed 3 bases at V and 8 bases at J, with 11 bases between. The CDR3 is made up of 12 amino acids. The CDR3 DNA reads TGTGCCAGCAGCTCGACAAGCTCGGAAGCTTTCTTT. This codes for CASSSTSSEAFF.

The chain recombines TRBV5-5 with TRBJ2-5; no definite D call. Germline V gene data show CDR1 as SGHKS and CDR2 as YYEKEE (reference sequence). This CDR3 contains 14 residues. V lost 0 bases to trimming and J lost 0 bases, with 6 bases between them. CDR3 sequence reads: CASSLVHNQETQYF. CDR3 in DNA: TGTGCCAGCAGCTTGGTTCACAACCAAGAGACCCAGTACTTC.

The V and J genes are TRBV6-5 and TRBJ2-3, with 11 bases identical to TRBD2. Germline loops: CDR1 MNHEY, CDR2 SVGAGI. The CDR3 covers 14 residues. After removal of 6 bases from V and 5 bases from J, the junction contained 4 bases not matched to a gene. The CDR3 DNA follows: TGTGCCAGCAGCCTCGGACTAGCGGGAGATACGCAGTATTTT. This sequence encodes CASSLGLAGDTQYF.

The table lists this clone with a count of one. This sequence joins TRBV18 and TRBJ1-1; 7 bases fit TRBD1. The CDR3 contains 16 residues. The junction had 7 bases not matched to a gene; V was cut back by 3 bases and J by 0 bases. From germline, CDR1 is KGHSH and CDR2 LQKENI. CDR3 sequence reads: CASSPFDGTVNTEAFF. The CDR3, as DNA: TGTGCCAGCTCACCTTTTGATGGGACAGTGAACACTGAAGCTTTCTTT.

CDR3 loop: CASSQGLAGVEQYF. The CDR3 DNA follows: TGTGCCAGCAGCCAAGGTCTAGCGGGAGTAGAGCAGTACTTC. This sequence joins TRBV3-1 (or the pseudogene TRBV3-2) and TRBJ2-7; 10 bases align to TRBD2. The CDR3 is 14 amino acids. The ends lost 1 base at V and 7 bases at J; junction bases unmatched: 4. Germline values: CDR1 LGHDT, CDR2 YNNKEL (reference sequence).

The V and J genes are TRBV4-3 and TRBJ1-4; unclear D gene. There are 19 residues in the CDR3. Germline lookup yields CDR1 LGHNA and CDR2 YSLEER. V was trimmed by 2 bases and J by 0 bases, leaving 19 bases between them. In DNA form, the CDR3 reads TGCGCCAGCAGCCAACTTTTGGGTGCCCGGGGTGCAACTAATGAAAAACTGTTTTTT. Amino acid sequence: CASSQLLGARGATNEKLFF.

The chain joins TRBV6-1 to TRBJ1-6; 11 positions match TRBD1. CDR1 is MNHNS, CDR2 SASEGT, per germline. The CDR3 covers 19 residues. V lost 4 bases, J lost 0 bases, and 8 bases stayed unmatched. The CDR3 DNA follows: TGTGCCAGCAGTGGTCCCCGGGACAGGGGGGGCTCCTATAATTCACCCCTCCACTTT. Its protein product is CASSGPRDRGGSYNSPLHF.

The gene calls are TRBV21-1 and TRBJ1-2. TRBV21-1 is a documented pseudogene. This CDR3 is built from 12 residues. The CDR3 reads CASSIGGFGYTF. CDR3 nucleotides: TGTGCCAGCAGCATTGGGGGGTTTGGCTACACCTTC.

The chain uses TRBV7-2 and TRBJ2-4; D is ambiguous. This CDR3 has 14 amino acids. V was clipped by 1 base and J by 0 bases, with 4 bases between them. Germline CDR1 SGHTA, CDR2 FQGNSA. The CDR3 spells CASSLDLAKNIQYF. CDR3 sequence (DNA): TGTGCCAGCAGCTTAGATCTAGCCAAAAACATTCAGTACTTC. The full variable domain, completed using reference TRBV7-2 and TRBJ2-4, is GAGVSQSPSNKVTEKGKDVELRCDPISGHTALYWYRQSLGQGLEFLIYFQGNSAPDKSGLPSDRFSAERTGGSVSTLTIQRTQQEDSAVYLCASSLDLAKNIQYFGAGTRLSVL.

The V gene is TRBV6-6, the J gene TRBJ1-6; 8 nucleotides match TRBD1. J gave up 8 bases and V 8 bases, and 11 bases lay outside the gene matches. This CDR3 spans 15 amino acids. In germline, CDR1 is MNHNY, CDR2 SVGAGI (reference sequence). DNA of the CDR3: TGTGCCAGCGACAGGGGCGCTTATAGTGATTCACCCCTCCACTTT. Residues: CASDRGAYSDSPLHF.

J is TRBJ2-2 and V is TRBV6-2 or TRBV6-3, with D perhaps matching TRBD1 (5 bases). CDR1 and CDR2 from the germline V gene are MNHEY and SVGEGT. The CDR3 contains 16 residues. V was shortened by 0 bases and J by 0 bases, with 8 bases between the two germline ends. The CDR3 DNA follows: TGTGCCAGCAGTTACTCCCGACAGTCGAACACCGGGGAGCTGTTTTTT. This encodes CASSYSRQSNTGELFF.

CDR3 DNA: TGTGCCAGCAGCTTAGTACCGGGTACGGGAGGGCCCGGGGAGCTGTTTTTT. Encoded protein: CASSLVPGTGGPGELFF. V gene TRBV7-2 combines with J gene TRBJ2-2; 8 bases line up with TRBD2. Germline assignment: CDR1 SGHTA and CDR2 FQGNSA. V was clipped by 1 base and J by 6 bases; unmatched bases: 10. The CDR3 is 17 residues long.

In this sample, this clone turned up once. The V call is TRBV10-3, the J call TRBJ1-1; D uncertain. CDR1 is ENHRY and CDR2 is SYGVKD in the germline V gene. The CDR3 length is 14 residues. V shed 5 bases and J shed 3 bases, with 13 bases lying between them. CDR3 residues: CAISLRHTDTEAFF. DNA for the CDR3: TGTGCCATCAGTCTTAGACACACGGACACTGAAGCTTTCTTT.

The CDR3 sequence is CASSLGPPYSNQPQHF. DNA for the CDR3: TGTGCCAGCAGCTTGGGCCCTCCCTATAGCAATCAGCCCCAGCATTTT. The V gene is TRBV5-6, the J gene TRBJ1-5; no clear D gene. V was pared by 0 bases and J by 0 bases, with 10 bases between. Germline CDR1 SGHDT, CDR2 YYEEEE. The CDR3 covers 16 residues.

This chain joins TRBV11-2 and TRBJ1-5; tentatively, D is TRBD1 (5 bases). The CDR3 totals 15 residues. CDR1 and CDR2 from the germline V gene are SGHAT and FQNNGV. V gave up 1 base and J gave up 6 bases, with 13 bases separating them. In DNA, the CDR3 is TGTGCCAGCAGCTTAGGGGCGGGGCTGGGTCAGCCCCAGCATTTT. Amino acid sequence: CASSLGAGLGQPQHF.

This chain connects TRBV6-2 or TRBV6-3 to TRBJ1-5; TRBD1 matches at 9 bases. This CDR3 region has 18 residues. With 2 bases clipped from V and 0 bases from J, the junction kept 8 bases outside the gene matches. Germline CDR1 is MNHEY and CDR2 is SVGEGT. Written as DNA, the CDR3 is TGTGCCAGCAGTTACGTCGGACAGGGGCTTAATAGCAATCAGCCCCAGCATTTT. Encoded protein: CASSYVGQGLNSNQPQHF.